The 17 T cell receptor beta chains presented below share a single source sample, sequenced in a study of CD8 T cells in ankylosing spondylitis. TCRdb independently ran MiXCR on the 5' RACE reads; one entry per CDR3 protein. The sample holds more than 200,000 distinct CDR3 sequences, 20% to 30% seen once. Input material: blood, either unsorted or a sorted T cell fraction (not recorded which). Receptors were obtained from a male donor with ankylosing spondylitis or in good health (not recorded which).

V is TRBV12-3 or TRBV12-4 and J is TRBJ1-2, with D tentatively TRBD1 (5 bases). Trimming pared 3 bases from V and 4 bases from J, leaving 12 bases between. The CDR3 spans 14 residues. CDR3: CASSLWGTGYGYTF. CDR3 sequence (DNA): TGTGCCAGCAGTTTGTGGGGAACAGGCTATGGCTACACCTTC.

CDR3: CSARDDRVETQYF. The CDR3 DNA reads as TGCAGTGCTCGGGATGACAGGGTGGAGACCCAGTACTTC. The chain combines TRBV20-1 with TRBJ2-5; 7 nucleotides match TRBD1. In germline, CDR1 is DFQATT, CDR2 SNEGSKA (reference sequence). The CDR3 runs to 13 residues. J gave up 5 bases and V 5 bases, and 8 bases lay outside the gene matches.

This clonotype has a count of ten or more. The J gene is TRBJ2-5, the V gene TRBV11-1; maybe TRBD2 (5 bases). The CDR3 covers 13 residues. The germline V gene encodes CDR1 SGHAT and CDR2 FQDESV (reference sequence). The ends were cut back, 2 bases at V and 3 bases at J, with 7 bases in the middle. The CDR3 DNA sequence: TGTGCCAGCAGCTTAATTAGCGAAGAGACCCAGTACTTC. Amino acids: CASSLISEETQYF.

This clonotype was observed at least ten times. J is TRBJ2-1 and V is TRBV5-1; D is tentatively TRBD1 or TRBD2 (6 bases each). V lost 0 bases and J 9 bases, leaving 10 bases between the germline ends. CDR1 SGHRS and CDR2 YFSETQ come from the germline V gene. This CDR3 has 13 amino acids. This CDR3 is CASSLVGGGEQFF. Here the CDR3 DNA reads TGCGCCAGCAGCTTGGTAGGAGGGGGTGAGCAGTTCTTC.

For this clonotype: A much larger clone differs from this one at a single base, so this may be a read error. The chain is built from TRBV20-1 and TRBJ2-5; D is uncertain. The CDR3 length is 12 residues. CDR1 and CDR2 (germline): DFQATT, SNEGSKA (reference sequence). The DNA of the CDR3 is TGCACCGTAGACGGAATCCAAGGGACCCAGTACTTC. Translating gives CTVDGIQGTQYF.

This clonotype has only a few counts. This chain links TRBV27 with TRBJ2-5; tentatively, D is TRBD2 (5 bases). Germline CDR1 is MNHEY and CDR2 is SMNVEV (reference sequence). CDR3 length equals 11 residues. Deletions cut 7 bases from V and 4 bases from J, with 7 bases between. CDR3 nucleotides: TGTGCCAGCAAACGGGGAGAGACCCAGTACTTC. Translating gives CASKRGETQYF.

This clonotype has only a few counts. The rearrangement joins TRBV20-1 to TRBJ2-7; 7 nucleotides match TRBD1. Germline V CDR1 and CDR2: DFQATT, SNEGSKA (reference sequence). This CDR3 contains 14 residues. V lost 3 bases to trimming and J lost 7 bases; unmatched junction nucleotides: 12. The CDR3 coding sequence is TGCAGTGCTAGCCGACAGGGAATCGCGCGGGAGCAGTACTTC. It yields the protein CSASRQGIAREQYF.

This clonotype was seen many times. This chain connects TRBV29-1 to TRBJ2-5; TRBD2 might be the D (5 bases). Germline lookup yields CDR1 SQVTM and CDR2 ANQGSEA. V lost 3 bases, J lost 9 bases, and 11 bases lay in between. The CDR3 has 11 amino acids. The CDR3 protein is CSVEGVGAQYF. CDR3 sequence (DNA): TGCAGCGTTGAGGGCGTCGGGGCCCAGTACTTC.

This clonotype was observed many times. The chain employs TRBV20-1 and TRBJ2-2, with D unclear. Trimming cost V 3 bases and J 0 bases, with 5 bases left between them. CDR1 is DFQATT and CDR2 is SNEGSKA in the germline V gene (reference sequence). This CDR3 has 13 residues. The CDR3 sequence is CSASYANTGELFF. For the CDR3, the DNA is TGCAGTGCTAGTTACGCGAACACCGGGGAGCTGTTTTTT.

This clonotype was seen a handful of times. This rearrangement joins TRBV20-1 to TRBJ2-3; 15 nucleotides agree with TRBD2. CDR1 is DFQATT and CDR2 is SNEGSKA in the germline V gene (reference sequence). V lost 6 bases, J lost 3 bases, and 4 bases stayed unmatched. The CDR3 loop spans 15 amino acids. The CDR3 protein is CSARGTSGGTDTQYF. The DNA for the CDR3 is TGCAGTGCCCGTGGGACTAGCGGGGGGACAGATACGCAGTATTTT.

The sample holds many counts of this clonotype. The V and J genes are TRBV30 and TRBJ2-3; D perhaps matches TRBD2 (5 bases). Trimming pared 4 bases from V and 0 bases from J, leaving 14 bases between. The germline CDR1 and CDR2 sequences are GTSNPN and SVGIG (reference sequence). The CDR3 runs to 15 residues. CDR3: CAWTPIAPSTDTQYF. CDR3 nucleotides: TGTGCCTGGACGCCCATAGCGCCTAGCACAGATACGCAGTATTTT.

The chain carries TRBV7-3 and TRBJ2-5; D could derive from TRBD1 or TRBD2 (6 bases each). The CDR3 has 14 residues. V gave up 1 base and J gave up 4 bases, with 10 bases separating them. Germline V CDR1 and CDR2: SGHTA, FQGTGA. The CDR3 nucleotides read TGTGCCAGCAGCTTAAGCTGGGGGGCAGAGACCCAGTACTTC. Its translation is CASSLSWGAETQYF.

The table lists this clonotype with a few counts. The chain carries TRBV20-1 and TRBJ2-7; maybe TRBD1 (5 bases). This CDR3 region has 16 residues. CDR1 is DFQATT, CDR2 SNEGSKA, per germline (reference sequence). The V end lost 6 bases, the J end lost 0 bases, and 21 bases lay between the germline ends. The CDR3 region is CSAPSSQGPNSYEQYF. The DNA for the CDR3 is TGCAGTGCCCCCTCATCGCAGGGCCCGAACTCCTACGAGCAGTACTTC.

This clonotype was counted only a few times. V is TRBV29-1 and J is TRBJ2-3; possibly TRBD2 for D (6 bases). The CDR3 totals 13 residues. Germline CDR1 SQVTM, CDR2 ANQGSEA. Trimming removed 1 base from V and 3 bases from J, with 8 bases in between. The CDR3 region has the DNA TGCAGCGTTGAAGGGGGGGTAACAGATACGCAGTATTTT. This gives the protein CSVEGGVTDTQYF.

This clonotype was observed at least ten times. The chain couples TRBV12-3 or TRBV12-4 to TRBJ2-4; D may be TRBD1 or TRBD2 (6 bases each). Trimming took off 3 bases at V and 3 bases at J, with 12 bases between the two ends. This CDR3 spans 15 amino acids. CDR3 loop: CASSFSGAGKNIQYF. CDR3 DNA: TGTGCCAGCAGTTTTTCGGGGGCAGGCAAAAACATTCAGTACTTC.

The chain recombines TRBV3-1 with TRBJ2-7; D is unclear. Germline V gives CDR1 LGHDT, CDR2 YNNKEL (reference sequence). The CDR3 covers 13 residues. V was pared by 1 base and J by 1 base, with 5 bases between. The CDR3 region is CASSQVQSYEQYF. The CDR3, as DNA: TGTGCCAGCAGCCAAGTTCAGTCCTACGAGCAGTACTTC.

The table lists this clonotype with many counts. This chain joins TRBV20-1 and TRBJ2-1; D is unclear. Germline V CDR1 and CDR2: DFQATT, SNEGSKA (reference sequence). Trimming took 5 bases from V and 7 from J, leaving 6 bases between them. The CDR3 is made up of 10 amino acids. CDR3 bases: TGCAGTGCTCGTCCGAATGAGCAGTTCTTC. This translates into CSARPNEQFF.